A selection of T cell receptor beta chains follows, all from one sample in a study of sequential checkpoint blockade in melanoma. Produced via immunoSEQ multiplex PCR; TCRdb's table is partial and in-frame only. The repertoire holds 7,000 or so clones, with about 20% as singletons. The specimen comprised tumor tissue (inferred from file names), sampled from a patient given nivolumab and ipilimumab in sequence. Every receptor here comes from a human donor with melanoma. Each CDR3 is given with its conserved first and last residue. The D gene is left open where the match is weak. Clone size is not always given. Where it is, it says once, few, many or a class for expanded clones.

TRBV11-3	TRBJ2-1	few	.	CASSSGSGPNEQFF	TGTGCCAGCAGCTCCGGTTCGGGCCCCAATGAGCAGTTCTTC
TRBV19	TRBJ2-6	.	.	CASSWESAGANVLTF	TGTGCCAGTAGTTGGGAGAGCGCTGGGGCCAACGTCCTGACTTTC
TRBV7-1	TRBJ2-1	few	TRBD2	CASSLTRDYDNEQFF	TGTGCCAGCAGCTTAACCCGGGACTACGACAATGAGCAGTTCTTC
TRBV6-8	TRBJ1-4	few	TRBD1	CAISRDRRDEKLFF	TGTGCCATCAGCAGGGACAGGCGGGATGAAAAACTGTTTTTT
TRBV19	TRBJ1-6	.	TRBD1	CASSRDRGRNNSPLHF	TGTGCCAGTAGTAGAGACAGGGGAAGGAATAATTCACCCCTCCACTTT
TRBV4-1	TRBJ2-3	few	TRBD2	CTSSLLAGFTDTQYF	TGCACCAGCAGCCTATTAGCGGGGTTCACAGATACGCAGTATTTT
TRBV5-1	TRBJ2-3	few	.	CASSPDSGVVDTQYF	TGCGCCAGCAGCCCGGACAGCGGGGTGGTTGATACGCAGTATTTT
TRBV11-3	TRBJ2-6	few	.	CASSIGLNSGANVLTF	TGTGCCAGCAGCATTGGACTGAACTCTGGGGCCAACGTCCTGACTTTC
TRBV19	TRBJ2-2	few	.	CASSIGQAGELFF	TGTGCCAGTAGTATAGGGCAGGCCGGGGAGCTGTTTTTT
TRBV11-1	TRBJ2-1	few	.	CASSLFGPGHITDEQFF	TGTGCCAGCAGCTTATTTGGGCCGGGACACATCACGGATGAGCAGTTCTTC
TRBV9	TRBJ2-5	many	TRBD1	CASERDRGETQYF	TGTGCCAGCGAACGGGACAGGGGTGAGACCCAGTACTTC
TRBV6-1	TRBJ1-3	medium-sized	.	CASSEGGWGGNTIYF	TGTGCCAGCAGTGAAGGGGGGTGGGGTGGAAACACCATATATTTT
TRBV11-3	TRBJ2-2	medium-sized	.	CASSPRSGGPNTGELFF	TGTGCCAGCAGCCCCCGTTCTGGGGGGCCGAACACCGGGGAGCTGTTTTTT
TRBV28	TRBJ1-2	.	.	CASSLWDFGYTF	TGTGCCAGCAGTTTATGGGATTTTGGCTACACCTTC
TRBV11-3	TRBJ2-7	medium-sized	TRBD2	CASSLVRAGGYEQYF	TGTGCCAGCAGCTTAGTTCGAGCGGGGGGCTACGAGCAGTACTTC
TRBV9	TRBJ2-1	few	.	CASSVDGTRDEQFF	TGTGCCAGCAGCGTAGATGGGACCAGGGATGAGCAGTTCTTC
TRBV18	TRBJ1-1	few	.	CASSSGARGNTEAFF	TGTGCCAGCTCAAGTGGGGCTCGTGGGAACACTGAAGCTTTCTTT
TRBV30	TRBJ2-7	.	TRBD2	CAWSDLAGVTAYEQYF	TGTGCCTGGAGTGACCTAGCGGGGGTTACAGCCTACGAGCAGTACTTC
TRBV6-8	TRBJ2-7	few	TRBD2	CASTLGGGAEQYF	TGTGCCAGCACCTTGGGCGGGGGGGCCGAGCAGTACTTC
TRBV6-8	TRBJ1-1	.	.	CASTGGVNTEAFF	TGTGCCAGCACGGGAGGCGTGAACACTGAAGCTTTCTTT
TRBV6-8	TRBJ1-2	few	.	CAINAGTNYGYTF	TGTGCCATCAATGCCGGGACTAACTATGGCTACACCTTC
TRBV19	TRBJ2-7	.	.	CASSIVSGGYEQYF	TGTGCCAGTAGTATAGTGTCAGGGGGGTACGAGCAGTACTTC
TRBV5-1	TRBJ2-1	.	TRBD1	CASSLARPGGDEQFF	TGCGCCAGCAGCTTGGCTAGGCCAGGGGGTGATGAGCAGTTCTTC